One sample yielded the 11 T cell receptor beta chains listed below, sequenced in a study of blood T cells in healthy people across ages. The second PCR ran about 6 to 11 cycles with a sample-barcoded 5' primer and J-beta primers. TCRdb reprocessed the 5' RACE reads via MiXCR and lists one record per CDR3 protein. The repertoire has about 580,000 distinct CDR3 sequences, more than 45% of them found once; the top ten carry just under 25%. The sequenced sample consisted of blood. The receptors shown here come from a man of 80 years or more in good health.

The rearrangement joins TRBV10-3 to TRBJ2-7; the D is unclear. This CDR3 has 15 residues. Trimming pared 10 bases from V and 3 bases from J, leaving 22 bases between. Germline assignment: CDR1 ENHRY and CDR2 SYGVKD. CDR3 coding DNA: TGTGCCACTAGGAATCTCCGGATGGCGAACTACGAGCAGTACTTC. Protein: CATRNLRMANYEQYF.

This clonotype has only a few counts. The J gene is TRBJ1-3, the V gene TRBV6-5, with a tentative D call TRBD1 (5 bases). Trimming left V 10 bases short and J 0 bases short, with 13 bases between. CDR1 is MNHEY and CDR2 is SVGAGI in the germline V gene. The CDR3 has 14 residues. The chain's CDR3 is CATRVGYSGNTIYF. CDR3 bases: TGTGCCACCAGGGTGGGATACTCTGGAAACACCATATATTTT.

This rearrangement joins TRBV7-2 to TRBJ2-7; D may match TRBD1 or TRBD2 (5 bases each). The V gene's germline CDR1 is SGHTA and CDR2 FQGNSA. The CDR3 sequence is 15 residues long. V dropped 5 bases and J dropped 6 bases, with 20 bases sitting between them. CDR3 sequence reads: CASSPPDLAGAEQYF. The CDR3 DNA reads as TGTGCCAGCAGCCCCCCCGATCTAGCTGGGGCCGAGCAGTACTTC. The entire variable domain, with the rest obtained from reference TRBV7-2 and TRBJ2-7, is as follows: GAGVSQSPSNKVTEKGKDVELRCDPISGHTALYWYRQSLGQGLEFLIYFQGNSAPDKSGLPSDRFSAERTGGSVSTLTIQRTQQEDSAVYLCASSPPDLAGAEQYFGPGTRLTVT.

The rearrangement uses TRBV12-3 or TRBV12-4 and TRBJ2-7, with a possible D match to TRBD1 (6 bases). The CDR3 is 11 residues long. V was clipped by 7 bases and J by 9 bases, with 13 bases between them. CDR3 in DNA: TGTGCCAGCACCAAACAGGGCGGGCAGTACTTC. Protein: CASTKQGGQYF.

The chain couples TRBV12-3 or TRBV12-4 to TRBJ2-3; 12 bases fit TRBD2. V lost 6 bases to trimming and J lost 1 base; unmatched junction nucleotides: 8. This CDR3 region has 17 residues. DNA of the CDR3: TGTGCCAGCAGCTTTGGACTAGCGGGATCCGGCACAGATACGCAGTATTTT. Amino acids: CASSFGLAGSGTDTQYF.

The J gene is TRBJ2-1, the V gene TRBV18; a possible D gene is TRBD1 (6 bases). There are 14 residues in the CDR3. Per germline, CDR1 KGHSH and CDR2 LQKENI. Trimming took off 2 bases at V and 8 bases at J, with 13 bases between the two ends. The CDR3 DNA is TGTGCCAGCTCACCAGATACAGGGACCCATGAGCAGTTCTTC. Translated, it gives CASSPDTGTHEQFF.

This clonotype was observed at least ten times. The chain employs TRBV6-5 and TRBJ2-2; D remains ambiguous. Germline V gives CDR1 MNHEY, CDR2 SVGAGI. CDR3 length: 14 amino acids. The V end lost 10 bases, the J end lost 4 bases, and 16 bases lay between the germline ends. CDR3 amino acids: CATTVDMTTGELFF. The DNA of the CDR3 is TGTGCCACCACGGTTGACATGACCACCGGGGAGCTGTTTTTT.

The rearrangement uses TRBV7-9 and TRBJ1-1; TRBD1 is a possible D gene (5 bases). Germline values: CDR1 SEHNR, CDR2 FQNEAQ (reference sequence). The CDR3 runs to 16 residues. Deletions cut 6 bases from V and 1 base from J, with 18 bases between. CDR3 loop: CASRQGIGAGNTEAFF. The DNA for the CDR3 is TGTGCCAGCAGGCAAGGGATAGGGGCTGGGAACACTGAAGCTTTCTTT.

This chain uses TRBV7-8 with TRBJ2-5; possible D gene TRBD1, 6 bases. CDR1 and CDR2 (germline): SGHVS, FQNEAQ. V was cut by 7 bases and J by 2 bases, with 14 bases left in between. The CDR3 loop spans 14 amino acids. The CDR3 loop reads CASTETTGQETQYF. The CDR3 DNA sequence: TGTGCCAGCACCGAGACTACAGGGCAAGAGACCCAGTACTTC. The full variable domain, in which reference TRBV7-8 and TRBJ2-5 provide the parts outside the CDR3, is GAGVSQSPRYKVAKRGQDVALRCDPISGHVSLFWYQQALGQGPEFLTYFQNEAQLDKSGLPSDRFFAERPEGSVSTLKIQRTQQEDSAVYLCASTETTGQETQYFGPGTRLLVL.

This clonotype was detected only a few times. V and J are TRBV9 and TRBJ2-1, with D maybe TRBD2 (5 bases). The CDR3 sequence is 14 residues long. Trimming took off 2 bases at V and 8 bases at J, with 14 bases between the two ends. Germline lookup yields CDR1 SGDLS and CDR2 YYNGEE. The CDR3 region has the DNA TGTGCCAGCAGCGTTCGGGATGGCGCCGATGAGCAGTTCTTC. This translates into CASSVRDGADEQFF.

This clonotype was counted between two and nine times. DNA for the CDR3: TGCAGCGTTGCTCCAAGACTAGCGGCTTACGAGCAGTACTTC. Protein: CSVAPRLAAYEQYF. The gene calls are TRBV29-1 and TRBJ2-7; 9 nucleotides agree with TRBD2. CDR3 size: 14 residues. CDR1 and CDR2 from the germline V gene are SQVTM and ANQGSEA. After removal of 4 bases from V and 4 bases from J, the junction contained 8 bases not matched to a gene.